The 17 T cell receptor beta chains given below trace back to one sample, sequenced in a study of T cell repertoires in cytomegalovirus infection. TCRdb analysed the reads with MiXCR anew, one entry per CDR3 protein. This sample has around 450,000 distinct CDR3 sequences; approximately 32% occur once, and the top ten carry roughly 15%. Specimen: PBMCs. The receptors were gathered from a human donor in good health (CMV status not recorded). Some clones in this sample may be carry-over from other donors' samples.

This clonotype was detected a few times. The V call is TRBV29-1, the J call TRBJ2-5, with D perhaps TRBD1 or TRBD2 (6 bases each). Germline V gene data show CDR1 as SQVTM and CDR2 as ANQGSEA. The ends were cut back, 2 bases at V and 7 bases at J, with 17 bases in the middle. The CDR3 contains 14 residues. The CDR3 nucleotides read TGCAGCGTTGAAACGAGGGTTAAGGGGGGGACCCAGTACTTC. Protein: CSVETRVKGGTQYF.

The sample holds many counts of this clonotype. The chain carries TRBV6-1 and TRBJ2-3, with D unresolved. CDR1 and CDR2 (germline): MNHNS, SASEGT. The CDR3 is made up of 13 amino acids. V dropped 3 bases and J dropped 5 bases, with 9 bases sitting between them. DNA of the CDR3: TGTGCCAGCAGTGACCTCCTTAGAGATACGCAGTATTTT. It specifies CASSDLLRDTQYF.

The chain links TRBV28 to TRBJ2-3; unclear D gene. V lost 6 bases to trimming and J lost 9 bases, with 16 bases between them. There are 13 residues in the CDR3. Germline V gene lookup returns CDR1 MDHEN and CDR2 SYDVKM. CDR3 in DNA: TGTGCCAGCAGCCAAATCTTGGGTCCGACGCAGTATTTT. It encodes CASSQILGPTQYF.

To note about this clonotype: One base away lies a much larger clone, so this may be a sequencing read error. V is TRBV7-3 and J is TRBJ2-1; 7 nucleotides match TRBD1. Germline V gene data show CDR1 as SGHTA and CDR2 as FQGTGA. Trimming took 4 bases from V and 9 from J; bases not matched to a gene: 3. This CDR3 is built from 12 residues. CDR3 amino acids: CASSYRGIEQFF. The CDR3 DNA is TGTGCCAGCAGCTACAGGGGAATTGAGCAGTTCTTC.

This clonotype was found a few times. V and J are TRBV25-1 and TRBJ1-3, with D uncertain. This CDR3 has 14 residues. Germline values: CDR1 MGHDK, CDR2 SYGVNS. Trimming stripped 6 bases from V and 0 bases from J, with 9 bases between. The CDR3 here is CASSEESSGNTIYF. CDR3 nucleotide sequence: TGTGCCAGCAGCGAAGAGAGCTCTGGAAACACCATATATTTT. Full variable domain (remainder filled in from reference TRBV25-1 and TRBJ1-3): EADIYQTPRYLVIGTGKKITLECSQTMGHDKMYWYQQDPGMELHLIHYSYGVNSTEKGDLSSESTVSRIRTEHFPLTLESARPSHTSQYLCASSEESSGNTIYFGEGSWLTVV.

With regard to this clonotype: This likely comes from a read error, as the CDR3 has no conserved phenylalanine or tryptophan at its end. No DNA is shown, since the ends of the CDR3 on it are uncertain; the CDR3 is the one TCRdb lists. The genes are TRBV6-2 or TRBV6-3 and TRBJ1-1; the listed D gene, TRBD1, was not tested against the DNA. The CDR3 is 11 residues long, ends included. Germline values: CDR1 MNHEY, CDR2 SVGEGT. The CDR3 loop reads CASSYGDSPVS.

This clonotype was counted only a few times. The chain uses TRBV19 and TRBJ1-2; 7 bases line up with TRBD1. Losses at the gene ends were 7 bases for V and 4 bases for J; bases not matched to a gene: 12. This CDR3 spans 15 amino acids. Germline values: CDR1 LNHDA, CDR2 SQIVND (reference sequence). The CDR3 sequence is CASNNLPGTAYGYTF. The CDR3 nucleotides read TGTGCCAGTAATAACCTGCCCGGGACAGCCTATGGCTACACCTTC.

This clonotype was recorded a few times. The J gene is TRBJ2-7, the V gene TRBV6-6; tentatively, D is TRBD1 (6 bases). CDR3 size: 12 residues. V lost 2 bases and J lost 7, with 9 bases in between. CDR1 and CDR2 (germline): MNHNY, SVGAGI (reference sequence). CDR3 DNA sequence: TGTGCCAGCAGTTACAGACAGGATGAGCAGTACTTC. Protein product: CASSYRQDEQYF.

Worth noting for this clonotype: A single base separates this from a much larger clone, so it may be a read error. The chain has TRBV7-6 and TRBJ2-2, with 13 positions matching TRBD2. Germline CDR1 reads SGHVS; CDR2 reads FNYEAQ. Losses at the gene ends were 5 bases for V and 7 bases for J; bases not matched to a gene: 10. CDR3 length: 17 residues. This chain's CDR3 is CASSLVLAGGRGGELFF. CDR3 nucleotides: TGTGCCAGCAGCCTCGTACTAGCGGGGGGGCGAGGCGGGGAGCTGTTTTTT.

The genes are TRBV12-5 and TRBJ1-1; no reliable D call. CDR3 length: 13 residues. Germline CDR1 and CDR2: LGHNT and FRNRAP. Trimming removed 1 base at V and 5 bases at J, with 8 bases between. CDR3: CASGLEGGTEAFF. In DNA form, the CDR3 reads TGTGCTAGTGGTTTGGAGGGTGGGACTGAAGCTTTCTTT.

This clonotype occurred a few times. This sequence joins TRBV19 and TRBJ1-1; D is unresolved. Trimming took 7 bases from V and 5 from J, leaving 11 bases between them. The germline V gene has CDR1 LNHDA and CDR2 SQIVND (reference sequence). This CDR3 has 12 residues. CDR3: CASNVGRTEAFF. CDR3 sequence (DNA): TGTGCCAGTAACGTGGGCCGAACTGAAGCTTTCTTT.

This clonotype showed up just a few times. The rearrangement uses TRBV12-3 or TRBV12-4 and TRBJ1-2; no reliable D call. This CDR3 comprises 14 residues. V lost 2 bases and J lost 6, with 13 bases in between. The CDR3 DNA follows: TGTGCCAGCAGTTTATGGGGAAGTAGGCATGGCTACACCTTC. Translation gives CASSLWGSRHGYTF.

Many counts were recorded for this clonotype. The CDR3 protein is CASSALPTGGGRSSGNTIYF. CDR3 bases: TGTGCCAGCAGCGCCCTACCTACCGGTGGTGGCAGAAGCTCTGGAAACACCATATATTTT. The rearrangement joins TRBV7-6 to TRBJ1-3; no definite D call. Trimming cost V 5 bases and J 0 bases, with 26 bases left between them. This CDR3 comprises 20 residues. Per the germline V gene, CDR1 is SGHVS and CDR2 is FNYEAQ.

This clonotype was seen only a few times. V is TRBV12-3 or TRBV12-4 and J is TRBJ1-3; D gene ambiguous. The CDR3 covers 14 residues. Trimming left V 3 bases short and J 5 bases short, with 11 bases between. CDR3 sequence reads: CASSFSIGRNTIYF. The CDR3 nucleotides read TGTGCCAGCAGTTTTTCGATCGGAAGAAACACCATATATTTT.

This clonotype was counted at least ten times. The V and J genes are TRBV7-2 and TRBJ1-5, with D possibly being TRBD1 (6 bases). CDR3 length: 13 amino acids. The germline gives CDR1 SGHTA, CDR2 FQGNSA. Deletions cut 1 base from V and 6 bases from J, with 7 bases between. CDR3 sequence: CASSLEGVQPQHF. The CDR3 nucleotides read TGTGCCAGCAGCTTAGAGGGGGTTCAGCCCCAGCATTTT.

The chain employs TRBV5-1 and TRBJ2-7; no definite D call. V was clipped by 0 bases and J by 2 bases, with 12 bases between them. This CDR3 comprises 15 residues. Germline V CDR1 and CDR2: SGHRS, YFSETQ. The DNA for the CDR3 is TGCGCCAGCAGCTTGGTAGTAGGAACAACCTACGAGCAGTACTTC. The encoded protein is CASSLVVGTTYEQYF.

On this clonotype itself: A much more abundant neighbour one base away suggests this may be a read error. V and J are TRBV7-9 and TRBJ2-7; D unclear. The CDR3 runs 15 residues. Germline CDR1 reads SEHNR; CDR2 reads FQNEAQ (reference sequence). V was shortened by 3 bases and J by 0 bases, with 12 bases between the two germline ends. This CDR3 is CASSFAEESSYEQYF. The CDR3, as DNA: TGTGCCAGCAGCTTCGCGGAAGAAAGCTCCTACGAGCAGTACTTC.